These T cell receptor beta chains were read from a single sample in a study of CD8 T cells in ankylosing spondylitis. TCRdb reprocessed the 5' RACE reads via MiXCR and lists one record per CDR3 protein. Among some 450,000 distinct CDR3 sequences listed, 17% were seen once. Sequenced sample: blood, either unsorted or a sorted T cell fraction (not recorded which). The receptors derive from a male donor with ankylosing spondylitis. Each CDR3 is given with its conserved first and last residue. A D gene is named only where the DNA matches it firmly. Only part of the rows carry a size: once, few, many, or a class if the clone is expanded.

clone_size | j_call | d_call | v_call | cdr3_aa | cdr3_nt
. | TRBJ2-5 | TRBD1 | TRBV24-1 | CATSGGQGYQETQYF | TGTGCCACCAGTGGGGGACAGGGCTATCAAGAGACCCAGTACTTC
few | TRBJ1-3 | . | TRBV12-3/TRBV12-4 | CASSTDSSGNTIYF | TGTGCCAGCAGTACGGACAGCTCTGGAAACACCATATATTTT
. | TRBJ2-7 | . | TRBV7-8 | CASSGPLATEQYF | TGTGCCAGCAGCGGACCACTAGCAACGGAGCAGTACTTC
many | TRBJ1-1 | . | TRBV5-1 | CASSNGGPITQAFF | TGCGCCAGCAGCAACGGAGGACCTATCACTCAAGCTTTCTTT
few | TRBJ1-1 | TRBD1 | TRBV6-2/TRBV6-3 | CASGGQGMNTEAFF | TGTGCCAGCGGGGGACAGGGGATGAACACTGAAGCTTTCTTT
. | TRBJ2-2 | . | TRBV3-1 | CASSPWRQRTTGELFF | TGTGCCAGCAGCCCCTGGCGACAGAGAACCACCGGGGAGCTGTTTTTT
few | TRBJ2-2 | TRBD1 | TRBV27 | CASSTLGTGSTGELFF | TGTGCCAGCAGTACCCTCGGGACAGGGAGCACCGGGGAGCTGTTTTTT
. | TRBJ2-1 | . | TRBV11-2 | CASSLIRVGNEQFF | TGTGCCAGCAGCTTAATTAGGGTGGGGAATGAGCAGTTCTTC
. | TRBJ1-5 | . | TRBV5-5 | CASSLSGANNQPQHF | TGTGCCAGCAGCTTGTCAGGGGCCAACAATCAGCCCCAGCATTTT
few | TRBJ1-4 | TRBD1 | TRBV25-1 | CASSENRGSEKLFF | TGTGCCAGCAGTGAAAACAGGGGTAGTGAAAAACTGTTTTTT
. | TRBJ2-5 | . | TRBV11-2 | CASSLRQAETQYF | TGTGCCAGCAGCTTACGACAGGCAGAGACCCAGTACTTC
few | TRBJ2-5 | . | TRBV2 | CASSVGGGTQYF | TGTGCCAGCAGTGTTGGTGGAGGGACCCAGTACTTC
few | TRBJ1-2 | TRBD1 | TRBV5-1 | CASSVTGSYGYTF | TGCGCCAGCAGCGTGACAGGGTCCTATGGCTACACCTTC
few | TRBJ1-1 | . | TRBV4-1 | CASSQDLEVNTEAFF | TGCGCCAGCAGCCAAGATCTCGAAGTGAACACTGAAGCTTTCTTT
many | TRBJ1-2 | . | TRBV12-3/TRBV12-4 | CASRGGGVNYGYTF | TGTGCCAGCAGGGGGGGAGGGGTGAACTATGGCTACACCTTC
. | TRBJ2-3 | . | TRBV20-1 | CSAVDLDTQYF | TGCAGTGCTGTGGACCTCGATACGCAGTATTTT
. | TRBJ1-1 | TRBD1 | TRBV4-1 | CASSKGQGGTEAFF | TGCGCCAGCAGCAAAGGACAGGGGGGCACTGAAGCTTTCTTT
. | TRBJ2-7 | . | TRBV6-5 | CASSWDPPGEQYF | TGTGCCAGCAGTTGGGACCCGCCGGGGGAGCAGTACTTC
few | TRBJ2-5 | TRBD2 | TRBV30 | CAWNQLAEETQYF | TGTGCCTGGAACCAACTAGCGGAAGAGACCCAGTACTTC
many | TRBJ2-5 | . | TRBV12-3/TRBV12-4 | CASSLLLGETQYF | TGTGCCAGCAGTTTATTGCTAGGGGAGACCCAGTACTTC
. | TRBJ2-2 | . | TRBV9 | CASSERVAGELFF | TGTGCCAGCAGCGAGAGGGTCGCCGGGGAGCTGTTTTTT
. | TRBJ1-6 | . | TRBV27 | CASSPSGLGGNSPLHF | TGTGCCAGCAGTCCATCGGGTTTGGGCGGTAATTCACCCCTCCACTTT
. | TRBJ1-1 | TRBD1 | TRBV6-1 | CASSPPGQILEAFF | TGTGCCAGCAGTCCCCCGGGACAGATTCTTGAAGCTTTCTTT
many | TRBJ1-6 | . | TRBV27 | CASSFRRTHNSPLHF | TGTGCCAGCAGTTTTCGTCGGACCCATAATTCACCCCTCCACTTT
. | TRBJ1-2 | . | TRBV4-1 | CASSSRENYGYTF | TGCGCCAGCAGCTCCCGGGAGAACTATGGCTACACCTTC
many | TRBJ1-1 | . | TRBV6-5 | CASSYSRMMNTEAFF | TGTGCCAGCAGTTACTCCCGGATGATGAACACTGAAGCTTTCTTT
. | TRBJ2-3 | TRBD2 | TRBV7-6 | CASGASGGVKTDTQYF | TGTGCCAGCGGTGCTAGCGGGGGGGTGAAGACAGATACGCAGTATTTT